Below are 8 T cell receptor beta chains sequenced from a single sample in a study of T cell responses to AZD1222 COVID-19 vaccine. Measured with immunoSEQ multiplex PCR; TCRdb has only the in-frame clones, and not every one. Among more than 50,000 clones listed, roughly 90% were seen once. The sample consisted of peripheral blood, taken on day 0 of AZD1222 vaccination. These receptors came from an adult in good health.

This clone has a single count. V usage is TRBV6-5 and J usage is TRBJ1-2; D ambiguous. Trimming left V 5 bases short and J 5 bases short, with 15 bases between. Germline CDR1 reads MNHEY; CDR2 reads SVGAGI. The length of the CDR3 is 14 residues. CDR3: CASSQLYPLYGYTF. The CDR3 nucleotides are TGTGCCAGCAGTCAACTCTATCCGTTGTATGGCTACACCTTC.

In its sample, this clone was seen once. V gene TRBV18 combines with J gene TRBJ2-3; possible D gene TRBD1, 5 bases. Trimming removed 2 bases at V and 2 bases at J, with 11 bases between. Germline CDR1 reads KGHSH; CDR2 reads LQKENI. The CDR3 totals 15 residues. CDR3 protein: CASSPLGALTDTQYF. CDR3 in DNA: TGTGCCAGCTCACCATTAGGGGCCCTCACAGATACGCAGTATTTT.

This chain links TRBV6-1 with TRBJ2-1; a possible D gene is TRBD1 (7 bases). The CDR3 consists of 16 residues. CDR1 is MNHNS and CDR2 is SASEGT in the germline V gene. The ends were cut back, 3 bases at V and 3 bases at J, with 15 bases in the middle. In DNA, the CDR3 is TGTGCCAGCAGTGAGTGGCAGGGGGGAATCTACAATGAGCAGTTCTTC. It is translated as CASSEWQGGIYNEQFF.

The rearrangement links TRBV7-2 to TRBJ2-7; 9 positions match TRBD2. This CDR3 contains 17 residues. V lost 5 bases, J lost 3 bases, and 14 bases stayed unmatched. From germline, CDR1 is SGHTA and CDR2 FQGNSA. The CDR3 sequence is CASSRTMLAGEGYEQYF. The CDR3 DNA sequence: TGTGCCAGCAGCCGGACCATGTTAGCGGGAGAAGGCTACGAGCAGTACTTC.

V gene TRBV27 combines with J gene TRBJ2-1, with no clear D. Germline CDR1 is MNHEY and CDR2 is SMNVEV (reference sequence). Between the trimmed V and J ends, which lost 5 bases and 0 bases, there was a span of 17 bases. The CDR3 sequence is 17 residues long. CDR3 sequence: CASSNSWVGSSYNEQFF. DNA of the CDR3: TGTGCCAGCAGTAACTCCTGGGTGGGCAGCTCCTACAATGAGCAGTTCTTC.

This clone was seen only once. This chain connects TRBV28 to TRBJ2-4, with D perhaps being TRBD1 or TRBD2 (5 bases each). Germline lookup yields CDR1 MDHEN and CDR2 SYDVKM. Trimming shortened V by 7 bases and J by 0 bases, and 22 bases separated the two germline ends. CDR3 length equals 18 residues. CDR3 loop: CASTPLGESSLAKNIQYF. In DNA, the CDR3 is TGTGCCAGCACCCCGCTGGGGGAGAGCTCTCTAGCCAAAAACATTCAGTACTTC.

This chain connects TRBV28 to TRBJ1-2; TRBD1 matches 12 bases. The germline gives CDR1 MDHEN, CDR2 SYDVKM. The CDR3 length is 15 residues. Germline trimming cut 4 bases from V and 4 bases from J; bases unmatched to any gene: 4. CDR3 sequence reads: CASSSGQGAAYGYTF. The DNA for the CDR3 is TGTGCCAGCAGTTCGGGACAGGGGGCGGCCTATGGCTACACCTTC.

The chain has TRBV30 and TRBJ1-3, with D possibly TRBD1 on 6 matching bases. The CDR3 is 17 residues long. Germline CDR1 is GTSNPN and CDR2 is SVGIG (reference sequence). The V and J ends lost 3 bases and 2 bases respectively, with 20 bases between them. CDR3 nucleotides: TGTGCCTGGAGAGAATCCCGACAGGAATTCCCTGGAAACACCATATATTTT. Its translation: CAWRESRQEFPGNTIYF. Combining the CDR3 with reference TRBV30 and TRBJ1-3 gives the whole variable domain SQTIHQWPATLVQPVGSPLSLECTVEGTSNPNLYWYRQAAGRGLQLLFYSVGIGQISSEVPQNLSASRPQDRQFILSSKKLLLSDSGFYLCAWRESRQEFPGNTIYFGEGSWLTVV.